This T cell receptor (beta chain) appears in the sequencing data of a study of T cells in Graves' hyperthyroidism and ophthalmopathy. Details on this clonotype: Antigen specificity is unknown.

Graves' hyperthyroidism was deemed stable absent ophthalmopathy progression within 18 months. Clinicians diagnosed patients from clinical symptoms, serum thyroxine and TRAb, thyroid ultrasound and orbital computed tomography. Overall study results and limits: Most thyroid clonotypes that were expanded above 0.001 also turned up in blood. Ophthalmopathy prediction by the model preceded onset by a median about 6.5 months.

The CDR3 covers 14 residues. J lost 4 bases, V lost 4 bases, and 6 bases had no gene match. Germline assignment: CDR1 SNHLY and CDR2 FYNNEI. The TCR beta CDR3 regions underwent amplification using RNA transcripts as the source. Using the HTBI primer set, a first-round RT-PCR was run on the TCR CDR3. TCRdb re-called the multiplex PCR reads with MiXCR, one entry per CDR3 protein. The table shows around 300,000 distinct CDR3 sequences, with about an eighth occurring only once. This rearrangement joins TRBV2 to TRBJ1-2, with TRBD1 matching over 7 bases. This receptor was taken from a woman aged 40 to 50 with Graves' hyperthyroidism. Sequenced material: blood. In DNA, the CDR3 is TGTGCCAGCAGTGGGGACAGCCTTAGCTATGGCTACACCTTC. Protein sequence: CASSGDSLSYGYTF.